Here is one TCR beta chain with its context. The CDR3 runs to 14 residues. The ends were cut back, 3 bases at V and 1 base at J, with 5 bases in the middle. Germline V gene lookup returns CDR1 SGHRS and CDR2 YFSETQ. This record belongs to a study of cytomegalovirus exposure and HLA in healthy donors. As for the donors, each was a healthy bone marrow donor. The PCR made use of 60 Vbeta and 13 Jbeta primers. Original data processing: Later analysis identified some 80 million unique TCR beta chains, 8.5 million to 13 million shared. Clones were read by immunoSEQ multiplex PCR, and TCRdb kept only the in-frame ones, dropping some. V, J and clone size reflect that table, while D and trimming were determined from the DNA. The sample includes fewer than 120,000 clones, around 85% seen only once; the top ten take about 1.8%.

This clonotype was sampled from a man aged 35 to 55 in good health and CMV-seronegative. Sequences were obtained from PBMCs. The chain joins TRBV5-1 to TRBJ2-6, with D tentatively TRBD1 (5 bases). CDR3 DNA sequence: TGCGCCAGCAGCTCAGGGTCTGGGGCCAACGTCCTGACTTTC. Translated, it gives CASSSGSGANVLTF.